These 14 T cell receptor beta chains were all obtained from the same sample, sequenced in a study of cytomegalovirus exposure and HLA in healthy donors. The PCR used 60 Vbeta and 13 Jbeta primers. TCRdb's table, derived via immunoSEQ multiplex PCR, lists solely in-frame clones and lacks some. Here the sample spans 150,000 to 200,000 clones, roughly 81% being singletons. Sequenced input: PBMCs. The receptor source for this set is a man between 18 and 35 years old in good health and CMV-seropositive.

Comment on this clone: Other DNA sequences in this specimen translate into the identical CDR3. The V gene is TRBV7-9, the J gene TRBJ2-7; D is possibly TRBD2 (5 bases). Germline loops: CDR1 SEHNR, CDR2 FQNEAQ (reference sequence). The V end was cut by 3 bases, the J end by 1 base, with 10 bases between. The CDR3 consists of 14 residues. The CDR3 loop is CASSLESGSYEQYF. CDR3 coding DNA: TGTGCCAGCAGCTTGGAAAGCGGTTCCTACGAGCAGTACTTC.

This chain links TRBV2 with TRBJ1-1; TRBD1 matches at 8 bases. The J segment lost 1 base and the V segment lost 4 bases, leaving 5 bases of the junction unmatched. The CDR3 is made up of 15 amino acids. CDR1 SNHLY and CDR2 FYNNEI come from the germline V gene. CDR3 DNA sequence: TGTGCCAGCAGTGTTCCCCAGGGGGCGAACACTGAAGCTTTCTTT. It encodes CASSVPQGANTEAFF. The entire variable domain, with the rest obtained from reference TRBV2 and TRBJ1-1, is as follows: EPEVTQTPSHQVTQMGQEVILRCVPISNHLYFYWYRQILGQKVEFLVSFYNNEISEKSEIFDDQFSVERPDGSNFTLKIRSTKLEDSAMYFCASSVPQGANTEAFFGQGTRLTVV.

The rearrangement links TRBV7-9 to TRBJ1-1, with D perhaps matching TRBD1 (6 bases). The CDR3 has 12 amino acids. The V and J ends lost 5 bases and 11 bases respectively, with 15 bases between them. Germline values: CDR1 SEHNR, CDR2 FQNEAQ (reference sequence). The CDR3 loop is CASSGRGLTAFF. CDR3 sequence (DNA): TGTGCCAGCAGCGGCAGGGGTCTGACGGCTTTCTTT. Using reference TRBV7-9 and TRBJ1-1 for the parts outside the CDR3, the full variable domain is DTGVSQNPRHKITKRGQNVTFRCDPISEHNRLYWYRQTLGQGPEFLTYFQNEAQLEKSRLLSDRFSAERPKGSFSTLEIQRTEQGDSAMYLCASSGRGLTAFFGQGTRLTVV.

The chain has TRBV5-1 and TRBJ1-6; 10 bases are a match to TRBD1. With V trimmed by 7 bases and J by 9 bases, 13 bases remained unmatched. This CDR3 is built from 16 residues. Germline loops: CDR1 SGHRS, CDR2 YFSETQ. This chain's CDR3 is CASREGGQGSGSPLHF. CDR3 nucleotides: TGCGCCAGCCGCGAAGGGGGACAGGGGTCCGGTTCACCCCTCCACTTT.

This sequence joins TRBV30 and TRBJ2-5; 9 nucleotides agree with TRBD2. Trimming removed 1 base from V and 1 base from J; junction bases left unmatched: 1. Germline V gives CDR1 GTSNPN, CDR2 SVGIG (reference sequence). The CDR3 has 14 amino acids. The CDR3 sequence: CAWSGGLAQETQYF. In DNA form, the CDR3 reads TGTGCCTGGAGTGGGGGACTAGCCCAAGAGACCCAGTACTTC.

The J gene is TRBJ2-1, the V gene TRBV9; D possibly corresponds to TRBD1 (5 bases). The V end lost 0 bases, the J end lost 10 bases, and 17 bases lay between the germline ends. Looked up from germline, CDR1 is SGDLS and CDR2 is YYNGEE. CDR3 length: 15 amino acids. The CDR3, as DNA: TGTGCCAGCAGCGTAGTAGCAGGGCCCCTCTACGAGCAGTTCTTC. Translation gives CASSVVAGPLYEQFF.

In nucleotides, the CDR3 is TGTGCCAGCAGCGCTTCCGGGACAGGGTTCGGGGAGACCCAGTACTTC. Encoded protein: CASSASGTGFGETQYF. This sequence joins TRBV9 and TRBJ2-5; TRBD1 aligns across 9 bases. V dropped 3 bases and J dropped 5; count of bases not matched to a gene: 11. The CDR3 is made up of 16 amino acids. CDR1 and CDR2 (germline): SGDLS, YYNGEE.

The genes are TRBV15 and TRBJ1-1; D unresolved. Deletions cut 0 bases from V and 6 bases from J, with 8 bases between. From germline, CDR1 is LNHNV and CDR2 YYDKDF (reference sequence). The CDR3 has 13 residues. Here the CDR3 DNA reads TGTGCCACCAGCAGAGAACGAGTCGCTGAAGCTTTCTTT. The encoded protein is CATSRERVAEAFF.

This clone appeared a single time. The chain is built from TRBV19 and TRBJ1-2; D is undetermined. This CDR3 contains 13 residues. V dropped 7 bases and J dropped 8 bases, with 17 bases sitting between them. The germline gives CDR1 LNHDA, CDR2 SQIVND (reference sequence). Here the CDR3 DNA reads TGTGCCAGTACCCAGACCCTCGGCGGAGGCTACACCTTC. This gives the protein CASTQTLGGGYTF. Supplemented by reference TRBV19 and TRBJ1-2, the full variable domain reads DGGITQSPKYLFRKEGQNVTLSCEQNLNHDAMYWYRQDPGQGLRLIYYSQIVNDFQKGDIAEGYSVSREKKESFPLTVTSAQKNPTAFYLCASTQTLGGGYTFGSGTRLTVV.

The rearrangement joins TRBV7-7 to TRBJ1-1; possible D gene TRBD1, 6 bases. The CDR3 has 19 amino acids. Between the trimmed V and J ends, which lost 4 bases and 3 bases, there was a span of 27 bases. CDR1 SSHAT and CDR2 FNYEAQ come from the germline V gene (reference sequence). This CDR3 reads CASSSAPRQAGDGDTEAFF. CDR3 bases: TGTGCCAGCAGCTCAGCCCCTAGACAGGCAGGAGACGGAGACACTGAAGCTTTCTTT.

The V gene is TRBV12-5, the J gene TRBJ1-2; 9 bases agree with TRBD1. CDR3 length equals 16 residues. The junction had 8 bases not matched to a gene; V was cut back by 6 bases and J by 0 bases. Germline assignment: CDR1 LGHNT and CDR2 FRNRAP. The CDR3 DNA reads TGTGCTAGTGGACCCGACAGGGGGGAAGCTAACTATGGCTACACCTTC. Its protein product is CASGPDRGEANYGYTF.

The chain has TRBV10-1 and TRBJ2-5; D is unclear. Matching the DNA end better, TRBJ2-7 makes the J call doubtful. Germline V gene sequence: CDR1 WNHNN, CDR2 SYGVQD (reference sequence). The CDR3 runs 14 residues. The chain's CDR3 is CASSELLTAYEQYF. Here the CDR3 DNA reads TGCGCCAGCAGTGAATTGTTAACAGCCTACGAGCAGTACTTC.

The V call is TRBV6-5, the J call TRBJ1-2; TRBD1 agrees at 8 bases. Germline trimming cut 8 bases from V and 4 bases from J; bases unmatched to any gene: 6. The CDR3 length is 13 residues. The germline gives CDR1 MNHEY, CDR2 SVGAGI. The CDR3 nucleotides are TGTGCCAGCCTTCAGGGGGCCGGCTATGGCTACACCTTC. Protein sequence: CASLQGAGYGYTF.

The chain joins TRBV7-2 to TRBJ2-6; 8 bases agree with TRBD1. The CDR3 runs 18 residues. Germline CDR1 and CDR2: SGHTA and FQGNSA. V shed 2 bases, J shed 0 bases, and the junction held 6 bases outside the gene matches. As DNA, the CDR3 is TGTGCCAGCAGCTTACTTTGGACAGGGAGCTCTGGGGCCAACGTCCTGACTTTC. This gives the protein CASSLLWTGSSGANVLTF.